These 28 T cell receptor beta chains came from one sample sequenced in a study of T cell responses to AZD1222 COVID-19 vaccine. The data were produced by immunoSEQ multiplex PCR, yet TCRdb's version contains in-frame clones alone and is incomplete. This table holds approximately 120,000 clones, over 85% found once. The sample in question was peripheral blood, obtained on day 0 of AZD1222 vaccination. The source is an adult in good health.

The CDR3, as DNA: TGTGCTAGTGGTTTGTCGACAGCCTCTGGAAACACCATATATTTT. Translation gives CASGLSTASGNTIYF. V usage is TRBV12-5 and J usage is TRBJ1-3, with D tentatively TRBD1 (5 bases). The CDR3 contains 15 residues. Germline V CDR1 and CDR2: LGHNT, FRNRAP. V lost 2 bases and J lost 0, with 8 bases in between.

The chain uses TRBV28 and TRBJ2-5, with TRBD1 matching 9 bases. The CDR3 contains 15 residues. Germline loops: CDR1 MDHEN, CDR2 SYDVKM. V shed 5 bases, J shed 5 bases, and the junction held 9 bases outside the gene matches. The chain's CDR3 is CASSTPGTGRETQYF. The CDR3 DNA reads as TGTGCCAGCAGTACCCCGGGGACAGGGAGGGAGACCCAGTACTTC.

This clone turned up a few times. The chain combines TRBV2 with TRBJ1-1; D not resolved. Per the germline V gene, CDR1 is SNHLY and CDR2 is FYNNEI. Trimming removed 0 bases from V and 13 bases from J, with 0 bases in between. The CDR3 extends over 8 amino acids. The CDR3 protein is CASSEAFF. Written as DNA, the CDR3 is TGTGCCAGCAGTGAAGCTTTCTTT. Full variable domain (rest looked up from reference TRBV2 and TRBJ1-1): EPEVTQTPSHQVTQMGQEVILRCVPISNHLYFYWYRQILGQKVEFLVSFYNNEISEKSEIFDDQFSVERPDGSNFTLKIRSTKLEDSAMYFCASSEAFFGQGTRLTVV.

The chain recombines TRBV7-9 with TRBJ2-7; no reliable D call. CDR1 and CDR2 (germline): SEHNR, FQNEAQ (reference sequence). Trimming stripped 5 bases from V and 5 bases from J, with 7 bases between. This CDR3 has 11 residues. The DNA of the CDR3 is TGTGCCAGCAGCCACAGAGACGAGCAGTACTTC. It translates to CASSHRDEQYF.

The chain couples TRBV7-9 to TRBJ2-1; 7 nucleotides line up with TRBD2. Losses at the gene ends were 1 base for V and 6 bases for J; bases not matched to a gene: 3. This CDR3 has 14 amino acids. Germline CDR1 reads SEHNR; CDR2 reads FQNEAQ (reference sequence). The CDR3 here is CASSLVRELNEQFF. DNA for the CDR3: TGTGCCAGCAGCTTAGTGCGGGAGCTCAATGAGCAGTTCTTC.

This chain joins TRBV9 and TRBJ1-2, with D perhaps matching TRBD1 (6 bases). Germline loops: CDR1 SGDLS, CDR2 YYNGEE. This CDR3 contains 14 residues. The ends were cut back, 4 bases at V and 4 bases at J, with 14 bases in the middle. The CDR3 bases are TGTGCCAGCAGCCCTGAGGGGGGCGGCTATGGCTACACCTTC. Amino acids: CASSPEGGGYGYTF.

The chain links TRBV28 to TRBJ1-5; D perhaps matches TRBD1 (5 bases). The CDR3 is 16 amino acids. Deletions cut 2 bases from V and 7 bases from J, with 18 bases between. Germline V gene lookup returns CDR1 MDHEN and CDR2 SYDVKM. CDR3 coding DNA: TGTGCCAGCAGTTTACCCCCAGGTAGGGCAGGGCAGCCCCAGCATTTT. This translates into CASSLPPGRAGQPQHF.

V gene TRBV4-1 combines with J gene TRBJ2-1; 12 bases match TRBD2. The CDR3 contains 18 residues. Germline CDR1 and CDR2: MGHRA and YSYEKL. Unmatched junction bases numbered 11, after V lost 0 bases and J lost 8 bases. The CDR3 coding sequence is TGCGCCAGCAGCCAAGAGGCTAGCGGGAGGGCCGTCTTCTATGAGCAGTTCTTC. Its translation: CASSQEASGRAVFYEQFF.

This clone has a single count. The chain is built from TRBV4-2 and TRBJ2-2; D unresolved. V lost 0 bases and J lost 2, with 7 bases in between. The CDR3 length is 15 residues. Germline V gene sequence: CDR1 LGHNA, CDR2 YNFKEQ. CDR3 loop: CASSQDGANTGELFF. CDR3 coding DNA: TGTGCCAGCAGCCAAGACGGAGCCAACACCGGGGAGCTGTTTTTT.

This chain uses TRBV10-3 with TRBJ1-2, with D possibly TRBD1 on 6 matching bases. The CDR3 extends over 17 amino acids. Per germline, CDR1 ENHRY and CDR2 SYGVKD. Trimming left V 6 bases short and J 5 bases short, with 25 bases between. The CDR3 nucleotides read TGTGCCATCAGGACCGGGACAAGTGGGGATCGGCGGTATGGCTACACCTTC. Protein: CAIRTGTSGDRRYGYTF.

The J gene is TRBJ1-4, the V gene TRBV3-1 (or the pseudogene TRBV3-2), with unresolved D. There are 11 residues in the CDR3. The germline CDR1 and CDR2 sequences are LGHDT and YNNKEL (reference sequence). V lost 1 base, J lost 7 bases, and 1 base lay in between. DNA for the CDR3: TGTGCCAGCAGCCAAGTTGAAAAACTGTTTTTT. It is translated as CASSQVEKLFF.

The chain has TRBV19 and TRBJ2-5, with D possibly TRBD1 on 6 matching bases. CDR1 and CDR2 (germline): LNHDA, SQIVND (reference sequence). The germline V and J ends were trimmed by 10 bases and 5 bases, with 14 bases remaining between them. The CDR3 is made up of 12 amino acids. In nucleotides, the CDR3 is TGTGCCACTCGACAGGCGGGTGAGACCCAGTACTTC. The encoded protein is CATRQAGETQYF.

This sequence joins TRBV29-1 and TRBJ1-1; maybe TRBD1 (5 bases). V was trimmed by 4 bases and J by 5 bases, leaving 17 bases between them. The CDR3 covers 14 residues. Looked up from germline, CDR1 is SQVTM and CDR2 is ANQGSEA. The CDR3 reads CSVGRRQLGTEAFF. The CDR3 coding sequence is TGCAGCGTTGGAAGGCGACAGCTAGGGACTGAAGCTTTCTTT.

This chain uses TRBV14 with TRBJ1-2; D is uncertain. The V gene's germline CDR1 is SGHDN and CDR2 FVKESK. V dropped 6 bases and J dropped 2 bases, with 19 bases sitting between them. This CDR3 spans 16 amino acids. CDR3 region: CASSIRRERENYGYTF. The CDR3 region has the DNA TGTGCCAGCAGTATCCGGAGGGAACGGGAAAACTATGGCTACACCTTC.

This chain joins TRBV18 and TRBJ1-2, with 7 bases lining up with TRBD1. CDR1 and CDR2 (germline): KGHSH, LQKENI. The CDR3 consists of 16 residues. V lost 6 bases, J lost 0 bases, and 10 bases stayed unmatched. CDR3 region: CASSRTGTDANYGYTF. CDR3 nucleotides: TGTGCCAGCTCGCGAACCGGGACAGACGCTAACTATGGCTACACCTTC.

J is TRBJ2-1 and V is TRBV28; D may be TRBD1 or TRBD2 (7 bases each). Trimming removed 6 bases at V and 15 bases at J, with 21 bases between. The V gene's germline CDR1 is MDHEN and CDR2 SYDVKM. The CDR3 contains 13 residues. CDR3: CASSKQGRGRAFF. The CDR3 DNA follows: TGTGCCAGCAGCAAACAGGGGAGGGGGAGGGCGTTCTTC. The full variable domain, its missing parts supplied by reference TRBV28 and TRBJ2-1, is DVKVTQSSRYLVKRTGEKVFLECVQDMDHENMFWYRQDPGLGLRLIYFSYDVKMKEKGDIPEGYSVSREKKERFSLILESASTNQTSMYLCASSKQGRGRAFFGPGTRLTVL.

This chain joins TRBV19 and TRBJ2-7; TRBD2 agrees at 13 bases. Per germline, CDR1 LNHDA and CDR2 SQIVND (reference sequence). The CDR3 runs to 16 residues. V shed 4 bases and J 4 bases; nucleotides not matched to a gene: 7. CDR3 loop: CASSTGLAGVGYEQYF. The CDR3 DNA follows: TGTGCCAGTAGTACCGGACTAGCGGGAGTCGGGTACGAGCAGTACTTC.

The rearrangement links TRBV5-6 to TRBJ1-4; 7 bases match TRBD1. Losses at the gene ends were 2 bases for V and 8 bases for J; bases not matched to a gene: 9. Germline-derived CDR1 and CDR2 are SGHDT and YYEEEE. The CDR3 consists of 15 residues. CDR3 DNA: TGTGCCAGCAGCTTTCCGGGACAGAGAAACGAAAAACTGTTTTTT. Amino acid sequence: CASSFPGQRNEKLFF.

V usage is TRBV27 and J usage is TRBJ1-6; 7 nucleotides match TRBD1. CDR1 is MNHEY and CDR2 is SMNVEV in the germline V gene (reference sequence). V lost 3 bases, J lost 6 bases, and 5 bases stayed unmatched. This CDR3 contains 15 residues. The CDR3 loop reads CASSLRDRSNSPLHF. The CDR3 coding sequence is TGTGCCAGCAGTTTGCGGGACAGAAGTAATTCACCCCTCCACTTT.

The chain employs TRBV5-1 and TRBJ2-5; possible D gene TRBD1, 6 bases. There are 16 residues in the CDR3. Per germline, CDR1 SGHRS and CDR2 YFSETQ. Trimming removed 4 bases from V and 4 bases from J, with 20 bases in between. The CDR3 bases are TGCGCCAGCAGCCTCCGGGGCCCCAGGGGCACAGAGACCCAGTACTTC. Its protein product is CASSLRGPRGTETQYF.

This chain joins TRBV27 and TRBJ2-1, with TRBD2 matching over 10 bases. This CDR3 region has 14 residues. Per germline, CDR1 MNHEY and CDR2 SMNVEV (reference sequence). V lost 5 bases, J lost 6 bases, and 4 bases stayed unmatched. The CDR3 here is CASSSGRARNEQFF. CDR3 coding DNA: TGTGCCAGCAGTAGCGGGAGGGCCCGCAATGAGCAGTTCTTC.

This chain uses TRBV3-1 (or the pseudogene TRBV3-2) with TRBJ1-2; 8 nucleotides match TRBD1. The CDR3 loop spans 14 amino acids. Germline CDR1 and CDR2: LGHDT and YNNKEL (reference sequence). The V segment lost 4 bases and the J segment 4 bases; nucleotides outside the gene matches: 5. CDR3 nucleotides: TGTGCCAGCAGCCTTTGGACAGGGAGCTATGGCTACACCTTC. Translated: CASSLWTGSYGYTF.

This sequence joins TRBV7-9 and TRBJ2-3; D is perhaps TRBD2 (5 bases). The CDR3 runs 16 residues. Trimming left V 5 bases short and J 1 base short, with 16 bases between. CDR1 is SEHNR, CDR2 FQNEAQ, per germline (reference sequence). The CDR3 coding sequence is TGTGCCAGCAGCCCGATCCCTAGCAGAGGCACAGATACGCAGTATTTT. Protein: CASSPIPSRGTDTQYF.

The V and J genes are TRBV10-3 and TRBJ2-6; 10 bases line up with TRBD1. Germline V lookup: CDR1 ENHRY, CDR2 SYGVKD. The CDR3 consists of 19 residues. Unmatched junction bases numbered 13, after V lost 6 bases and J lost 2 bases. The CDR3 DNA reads TGTGCCATCAGCAACCCCCCGGGACAGGGGCTGGCTGGGGCCAACGTCCTGACTTTC. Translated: CAISNPPGQGLAGANVLTF.

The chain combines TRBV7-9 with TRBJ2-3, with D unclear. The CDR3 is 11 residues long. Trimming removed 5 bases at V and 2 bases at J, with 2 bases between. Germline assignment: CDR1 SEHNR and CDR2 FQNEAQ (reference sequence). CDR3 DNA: TGTGCCAGCAGCCCCACAGATACGCAGTATTTT. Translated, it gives CASSPTDTQYF.

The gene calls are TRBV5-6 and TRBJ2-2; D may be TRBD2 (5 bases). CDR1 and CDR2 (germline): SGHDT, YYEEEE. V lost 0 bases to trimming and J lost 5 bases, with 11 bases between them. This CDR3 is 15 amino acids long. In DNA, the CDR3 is TGTGCCAGCAGCTTGGATCGGGATGAGACCGGGGAGCTGTTTTTT. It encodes CASSLDRDETGELFF.

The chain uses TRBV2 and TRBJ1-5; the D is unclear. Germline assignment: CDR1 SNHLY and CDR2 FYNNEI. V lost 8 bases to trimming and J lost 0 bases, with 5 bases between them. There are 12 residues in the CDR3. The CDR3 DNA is TGTGCCAGCGACAATAGCAATCAGCCCCAGCATTTT. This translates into CASDNSNQPQHF. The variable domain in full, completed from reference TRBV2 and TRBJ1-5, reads EPEVTQTPSHQVTQMGQEVILRCVPISNHLYFYWYRQILGQKVEFLVSFYNNEISEKSEIFDDQFSVERPDGSNFTLKIRSTKLEDSAMYFCASDNSNQPQHFGDGTRLSIL.

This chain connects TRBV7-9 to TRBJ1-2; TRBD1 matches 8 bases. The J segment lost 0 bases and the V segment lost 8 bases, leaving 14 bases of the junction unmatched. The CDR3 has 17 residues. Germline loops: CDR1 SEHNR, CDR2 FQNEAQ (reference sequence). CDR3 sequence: CASVTGAGGFPNYGYTF. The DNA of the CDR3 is TGTGCCAGCGTAACCGGAGCAGGGGGCTTCCCTAACTATGGCTACACCTTC.